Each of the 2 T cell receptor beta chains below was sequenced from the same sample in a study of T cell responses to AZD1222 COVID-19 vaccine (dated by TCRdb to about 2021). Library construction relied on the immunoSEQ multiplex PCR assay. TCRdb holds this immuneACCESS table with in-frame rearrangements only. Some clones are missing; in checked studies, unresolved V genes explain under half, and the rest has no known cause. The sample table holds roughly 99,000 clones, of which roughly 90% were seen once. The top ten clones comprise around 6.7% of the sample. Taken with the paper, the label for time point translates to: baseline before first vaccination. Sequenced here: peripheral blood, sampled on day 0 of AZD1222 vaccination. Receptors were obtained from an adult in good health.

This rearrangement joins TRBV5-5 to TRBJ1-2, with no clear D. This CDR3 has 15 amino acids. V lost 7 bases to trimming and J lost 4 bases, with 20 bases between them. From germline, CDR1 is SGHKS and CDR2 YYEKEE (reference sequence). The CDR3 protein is CASRPLPAASYGYTF. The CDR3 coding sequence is TGTGCCAGCCGTCCCCTCCCGGCGGCTTCCTATGGCTACACCTTC.

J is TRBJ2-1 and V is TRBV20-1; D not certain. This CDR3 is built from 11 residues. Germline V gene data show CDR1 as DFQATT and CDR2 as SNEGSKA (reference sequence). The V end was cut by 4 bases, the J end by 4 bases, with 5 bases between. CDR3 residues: CSATWYNEQFF. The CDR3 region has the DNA TGCAGTGCTACGTGGTACAATGAGCAGTTCTTC.